Following are 18 T cell receptor beta chains from one sample sequenced in a study of neurological immune-mediated disorders. TCRdb itself ran the 5' RACE reads through MiXCR, one entry per CDR3 protein. The sample gives about 70,000 distinct CDR3 sequences, around 3% of which show up once; around 5.5% is in the top ten. Source material: PBMCs. The receptors were gathered from a woman in her forties or fifties with multiple sclerosis.

This clonotype was counted many times. The chain uses TRBV28 and TRBJ1-2; 8 positions match TRBD1. The CDR3 has 16 amino acids. V was clipped by 3 bases and J by 10 bases; unmatched bases: 16. Germline values: CDR1 MDHEN, CDR2 SYDVKM. This CDR3 reads CASSLMQGAGEVDYTF. DNA for the CDR3: TGTGCCAGCAGTTTGATGCAGGGGGCCGGTGAAGTTGACTACACCTTC.

A note on this clonotype: A much larger clone differs by one base, so this may be a read error. This CDR3 fails to terminate in the conserved phenylalanine or tryptophan, so it likely reflects a read error. V is TRBV10-3 and J is TRBJ1-4, with D hard to call. This CDR3 comprises 13 residues. In germline, CDR1 is ENHRY, CDR2 SYGVKD. V gave up 5 bases and J gave up 6 bases, with 10 bases separating them. CDR3 protein: CAISKGRDEKLFC. Written as DNA, the CDR3 is TGTGCCATCAGTAAAGGGAGGGATGAAAAACTGTTTTGT.

This clonotype occurred many times. The gene calls are TRBV7-9 and TRBJ2-3, with no clear D. Trimming removed 5 bases from V and 1 base from J, with 16 bases in between. The germline CDR1 and CDR2 sequences are SEHNR and FQNEAQ (reference sequence). The CDR3 runs 16 residues. In DNA form, the CDR3 reads TGTGCCAGCAGCCAAATACGGCCTATTCGCACAGATACGCAGTATTTT. Its protein product is CASSQIRPIRTDTQYF.

This clonotype was counted ten times or more. The CDR3 DNA sequence: TGTGCCAGCAGTTTAGGGGCAGGGAACCAAGAGACCCAGTACTTC. Protein product: CASSLGAGNQETQYF. The chain recombines TRBV12-3 or TRBV12-4 with TRBJ2-5; D is possibly TRBD1 (5 bases). Trimming took 1 base from V and 0 from J, leaving 9 bases between them. The CDR3 is 15 amino acids.

This clonotype was picked up many times. The rearrangement uses TRBV5-6 and TRBJ1-1; D call uncertain. V lost 3 bases, J lost 8 bases, and 17 bases lay in between. The germline CDR1 and CDR2 sequences are SGHDT and YYEEEE. The CDR3 extends over 14 amino acids. CDR3 sequence (DNA): TGTGCCAGCAGCTCGATGGGCGCGCGAAGGGAAGCTTTCTTT. Its translation is CASSSMGARREAFF.

This clonotype has at least ten counts. The V call is TRBV29-1, the J call TRBJ1-5; D is perhaps TRBD1 (5 bases). The CDR3 has 13 residues. V was clipped by 4 bases and J by 5 bases, with 12 bases between them. Germline assignment: CDR1 SQVTM and CDR2 ANQGSEA. The CDR3 protein is CSVARGADQPQHF. The CDR3 DNA reads as TGCAGCGTTGCCAGAGGGGCCGATCAGCCCCAGCATTTT.

This clonotype was counted many times. This rearrangement joins TRBV5-1 to TRBJ2-5; 9 bases line up with TRBD2. Per germline, CDR1 SGHRS and CDR2 YFSETQ. V shed 0 bases, J shed 4 bases, and the junction held 7 bases outside the gene matches. The CDR3 contains 16 residues. The CDR3 protein is CASSLVASGTGETQYF. The DNA for the CDR3 is TGCGCCAGCAGCTTGGTGGCTAGCGGGACGGGAGAGACCCAGTACTTC.

The CDR3: CASSSLLEGRILLAQYF. The CDR3 coding sequence is TGTGCCAGCAGCTCGCTTTTGGAGGGGCGAATCCTACTGGCCCAGTACTTC. The chain uses TRBV7-8 and TRBJ2-5; D is possibly TRBD2 (6 bases). From germline, CDR1 is SGHVS and CDR2 FQNEAQ. The V gene lost 4 bases and the J gene lost 9 bases, with 27 bases spanning the gap. This CDR3 region has 17 residues. The full variable domain, with the rest looked up from reference TRBV7-8 and TRBJ2-5, is GAGVSQSPRYKVAKRGQDVALRCDPISGHVSLFWYQQALGQGPEFLTYFQNEAQLDKSGLPSDRFFAERPEGSVSTLKIQRTQQEDSAVYLCASSSLLEGRILLAQYFGPGTRLLVL.

This clonotype was observed at least ten times. The chain links TRBV5-6 to TRBJ1-1; maybe TRBD1 (6 bases). Trimming took 4 bases from V and 3 from J, leaving 19 bases between them. There are 16 residues in the CDR3. Germline CDR1 and CDR2: SGHDT and YYEEEE. The CDR3 bases are TGTGCCAGCAGCCCCCTATCGGGGACATCAGACACTGAAGCTTTCTTT. It yields the protein CASSPLSGTSDTEAFF.

This clonotype was found many times. The J gene is TRBJ2-1, the V gene TRBV3-1; D is uncertain. The length of the CDR3 is 18 residues. Germline-derived CDR1 and CDR2 are LGHDT and YNNKEL (reference sequence). Between the trimmed V and J ends, which lost 0 bases and 0 bases, there was a span of 15 bases. The CDR3 sequence is CASSQDRPFTISYNEQFF. CDR3 DNA: TGTGCCAGCAGCCAAGATCGTCCCTTTACGATCTCCTACAATGAGCAGTTCTTC.

This clonotype was seen repeatedly, ten times or more. The rearrangement uses TRBV20-1 and TRBJ2-7; maybe TRBD2 (6 bases). Trimming removed 2 bases from V and 5 bases from J, with 19 bases in between. The CDR3 spans 15 residues. From germline, CDR1 is DFQATT and CDR2 SNEGSKA (reference sequence). The CDR3 here is CSARFGGGAPDEQYF. The CDR3 coding sequence is TGCAGTGCTAGATTCGGGGGAGGTGCCCCCGACGAGCAGTACTTC.

This clonotype was seen many times. V gene TRBV20-1 combines with J gene TRBJ2-3; 10 bases align to TRBD1. V shed 6 bases, J shed 10 bases, and the junction held 13 bases outside the gene matches. This CDR3 comprises 14 residues. In germline, CDR1 is DFQATT, CDR2 SNEGSKA (reference sequence). CDR3 coding DNA: TGCAGTGCGACAGGGGGCGCTGGAGTATCTGCGCAGTATTTT. It encodes CSATGGAGVSAQYF.

In regard to this clonotype: With a much larger clone just one base away, this may be a read error. V usage is TRBV10-2 and J usage is TRBJ2-1; D unclear. Germline V CDR1 and CDR2: WSHSY, SAAADI. The germline V and J ends were trimmed by 9 bases and 12 bases, with 27 bases remaining between them. The CDR3 runs 15 residues. CDR3 sequence reads: CASRGKGRRLDAQFF. Written as DNA, the CDR3 is TGCGCCAGTAGAGGTAAGGGCAGAAGGCTGGATGCGCAGTTCTTC.

At least ten counts were recorded for this clonotype. This chain uses TRBV5-1 with TRBJ1-5; D call uncertain. CDR1 SGHRS and CDR2 YFSETQ come from the germline V gene. This CDR3 comprises 14 residues. Trimming pared 0 bases from V and 7 bases from J, leaving 11 bases between. CDR3 region: CASSLEGAGQPQHF. CDR3 sequence (DNA): TGCGCCAGCAGCTTGGAGGGCGCCGGACAGCCCCAGCATTTT.

This clonotype was seen at least ten times. The rearrangement joins TRBV5-1 to TRBJ2-1; TRBD1 aligns across 9 bases. Germline lookup yields CDR1 SGHRS and CDR2 YFSETQ. The CDR3 covers 15 residues. V was clipped by 4 bases and J by 0 bases; unmatched bases: 2. CDR3 amino acids: CASSRGQGSYNEQFF. The DNA for the CDR3 is TGCGCCAGCAGCAGGGGACAGGGCTCCTACAATGAGCAGTTCTTC.

This clonotype occurred many times. This chain joins TRBV28 and TRBJ2-2; the D is unclear. Trimming pared 3 bases from V and 0 bases from J, leaving 11 bases between. This CDR3 region has 16 residues. Per the germline V gene, CDR1 is MDHEN and CDR2 is SYDVKM. The CDR3 DNA follows: TGTGCCAGCAGTTTCGCCCCTAGTTCGAACACCGGGGAGCTGTTTTTT. Translated, it gives CASSFAPSSNTGELFF.

This clonotype occurred many times. The gene calls are TRBV15 and TRBJ1-1, with D unresolved. Germline V CDR1 and CDR2: LNHNV, YYDKDF (reference sequence). V gave up 1 base and J gave up 5 bases, with 8 bases separating them. The CDR3 extends over 13 amino acids. The DNA of the CDR3 is TGTGCCACCAGCAGAGGAGGGCGGACTGAAGCTTTCTTT. Translating gives CATSRGGRTEAFF.

This clonotype was picked up many times. This chain links TRBV20-1 with TRBJ1-4, with 7 bases aligning to TRBD1. With 5 bases clipped from V and 9 bases from J, the junction kept 12 bases outside the gene matches. The germline CDR1 and CDR2 sequences are DFQATT and SNEGSKA (reference sequence). The CDR3 covers 14 residues. For the CDR3, the DNA is TGCAGTGCTCCCCCCCAAGGGGGCAAAAAAAAACTGTTTTTT. The encoded protein is CSAPPQGGKKKLFF.